These T cell receptor beta chains were read from a single sample in a study of PD-L1 blockade in urothelial cancer. Profiled with immunoSEQ multiplex PCR; TCRdb holds only in-frame clones, not every one. The top ten hold around 8.1% of the sample, which has approximately 93,000 clones, approximately 87% seen once. The specimen comprised PBMCs, sampled around atezolizumab (anti-PD-L1) treatment. Receptors were obtained from a man aged 70 or older with urothelial cancer. Each CDR3 is given without its conserved first and last residue. Clone size, where shown, is once, few, many, or a class for clones that have expanded.

>-|TRBV28
ASSVDRGGYGYT
>-|TRBV29-1
SVARGSGNTEAF
>-|TRBV13
ASSTLDRVSLDGYT
>few|TRBV6-1
ASSRGLNIQY
>-|TRBV19
ASSSSGSGGQF
>-|TRBV6-5
ASSYAGGETEAF
>-|TRBV2
ASSVGGLKPQH
>once|TRBV18
ASSPGQTISTNEKLF
>-|TRBV5-1
ASSLTQGSTDTQY
>-|TRBV7-2
ANGPGQGYEQY
>-|TRBV1
TSSQDENSYSSYEQY
>-|TRBV6-1
ASSGTKVTEAF
>-|TRBV11-1
ASSLNQAGSSYEQY
>-|TRBV21-1
ASSKVRDRNECTEAF
>many|TRBV5-1
ASSLDTGRGGSTYNEQF
>-|TRBV11-2
ASSALLAGGKETQY
>-|TRBV29-1
SAGGTSGSYETQY
>-|TRBV5-1
ASSLGGQIYGYT
>-|TRBV2
ASTLGGNYGYT
>once|TRBV12-5
ASGLVTQARGYT
>-|TRBV6-6
ASLSLNTEAF
>few|TRBV10-3
AISERGASGGALDTQY
>-|TRBV5-4
ASRFEEGADTQY
>-|TRBV7-8
ASSSSDRVWEQY
>-|TRBV14
ASSQELSGNTIY
>-|TRBV21-1
ASSKGGTGGNTGELF
>-|TRBV19
ASSMNRATQETQY
>-|TRBV28
ASSLSTSGSGEQF
>-|TRBV7-9
ASSLDLAGTGDTQY
>-|TRBV7-2
ASSLVVAADTQY
>-|TRBV19
ASSPRTAPYNEQF
>-|TRBV2
ASSDQGATNTEAF
>-|TRBV7-9
ASSLGQGAYNEQF
>-|TRBV5-1
ASSPLTGNTEAF
>-|TRBV11-3
ASSLEAGVPGEQF
>-|TRBV9
ASSPQAGGGETQY
>few|TRBV2
ASTSRRTNEKLF
>-|TRBV27
ASSLGVSTDTQY
>-|TRBV7-2
ASSFPAGGPVEQY
>once|TRBV6-1
ASSQQGNIAEAF
>-|TRBV5-1
ASSPHYSGAGDTQY
>-|TRBV30
AWTTQGFVDTEAF
>-|TRBV27
ASSSLDRVEQY
>-|TRBV18
ASSPDLADSYNEQF
>-|TRBV11-2
ASSFEGHLNTGELF
>-|TRBV28
ASSPGRGAVTEAF
>few|TRBV11-3
ASSSRLAPDTQY